The 2 T cell receptor beta chains presented below share a single source sample, sequenced in a study of blood T cell repertoires in COVID-19. Only in-frame clones appear in the TCRdb table, and some are missing; sequencing was by immunoSEQ multiplex PCR. The profile shows some 56,000 clones, around four fifths of them singletons. Source material: peripheral blood. The source is a woman of 80 years or more with acute or convalescent COVID-19.

The chain has TRBV5-1 and TRBJ1-2, with 8 nucleotides matching TRBD1. With V trimmed by 4 bases and J by 2 bases, 4 bases remained unmatched. This CDR3 is built from 14 residues. CDR1 and CDR2 (germline): SGHRS, YFSETQ. The CDR3 nucleotides read TGCGCCAGCAGCATTCAGGGGGCCAACTATGGCTACACCTTC. Its translation is CASSIQGANYGYTF. Using reference TRBV5-1 and TRBJ1-2 for the parts outside the CDR3, the full variable domain is KAGVTQTPRYLIKTRGQQVTLSCSPISGHRSVSWYQQTPGQGLQFLFEYFSETQRNKGNFPGRFSGRQFSNSRSEMNVSTLELGDSALYLCASSIQGANYGYTFGSGTRLTVV.

The gene calls are TRBV5-5 and TRBJ1-1, with 8 nucleotides matching TRBD1. The CDR3 length is 14 residues. Germline CDR1 and CDR2: SGHKS and YYEKEE (reference sequence). V trimming: 0 bases; J trimming: 5 bases; junction bases outside the gene matches: 3. Here the CDR3 reads CASSLEQGGTEAFF. For the CDR3, the DNA is TGTGCCAGCAGCTTGGAACAGGGGGGGACTGAAGCTTTCTTT. The full variable domain, in which reference TRBV5-5 and TRBJ1-1 provide the parts outside the CDR3, is DAGVTQSPTHLIKTRGQQVTLRCSPISGHKSVSWYQQVLGQGPQFIFQYYEKEERGRGNFPDRFSARQFPNYSSELNVNALLLGDSALYLCASSLEQGGTEAFFGQGTRLTVV.